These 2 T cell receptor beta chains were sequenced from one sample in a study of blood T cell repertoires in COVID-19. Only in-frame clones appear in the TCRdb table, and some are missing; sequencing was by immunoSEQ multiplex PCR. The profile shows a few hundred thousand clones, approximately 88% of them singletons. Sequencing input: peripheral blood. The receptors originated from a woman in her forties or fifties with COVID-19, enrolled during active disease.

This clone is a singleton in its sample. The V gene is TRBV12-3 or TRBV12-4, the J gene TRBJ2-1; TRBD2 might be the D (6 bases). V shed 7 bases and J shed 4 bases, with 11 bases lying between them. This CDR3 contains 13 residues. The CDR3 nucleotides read TGTGCCAGCACCAAAGGGACTTACAATGAGCAGTTCTTC. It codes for CASTKGTYNEQFF.

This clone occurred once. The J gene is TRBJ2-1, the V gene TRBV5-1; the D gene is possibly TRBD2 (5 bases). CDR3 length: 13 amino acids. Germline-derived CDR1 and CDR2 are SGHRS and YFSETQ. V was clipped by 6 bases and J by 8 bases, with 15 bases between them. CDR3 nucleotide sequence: TGCGCCAGCAAGCTCGACCAGAGGGATGAGCAGTTCTTC. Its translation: CASKLDQRDEQFF.